The 8 T cell receptor beta chains below all came from one sample that was sequenced in a study of glioma-infiltrating T cells. TCR alpha and beta CDR3 regions were amplified from RNA using iRepertoire nested multiplex PCR. Using its own MiXCR run on the multiplex PCR reads, TCRdb lists one record per CDR3 protein. The sample has 300,000 to 400,000 distinct CDR3 sequences, about 40% seen once. The specimen sequenced was glioma tissue, nonneoplastic brain tissue, or PBMCs (not recorded which). These TCRs come from a human donor with low-grade glioma or glioblastoma, undergoing nonglioma brain surgery, or in good health (not recorded which).

This clonotype has just a few counts. This chain links TRBV7-2 with TRBJ2-7, with a tentative D call TRBD2 (6 bases). V was shortened by 6 bases and J by 7 bases, with 16 bases between the two germline ends. Germline CDR1 and CDR2: SGHTA and FQGNSA. The CDR3 spans 13 residues. The CDR3 coding sequence is TGTGCCAGCAGTCCCGGGAGAGACCTGGAGCAGTACTTC. It yields the protein CASSPGRDLEQYF.

The chain combines TRBV7-2 with TRBJ2-5, with TRBD1 identical over 7 bases. V trimming: 2 bases; J trimming: 2 bases; junction bases outside the gene matches: 2. The CDR3 length is 14 residues. Per germline, CDR1 SGHTA and CDR2 FQGNSA. CDR3 DNA sequence: TGTGCCAGCAGCTTAAGCAGGGGGCAAGAGACCCAGTACTTC. Translating it yields CASSLSRGQETQYF.

Details on this clonotype: Its ends do not fully match the called genes, so a read error is possible. This chain links TRBV19 with TRBJ2-7; 9 bases agree with TRBD1. This CDR3 comprises 15 residues. Looked up from germline, CDR1 is LNHDA and CDR2 is SQIVND (reference sequence). The CDR3 reads CASSIDHYRGRERYF. CDR3 nucleotides: TGTGCCAGTAGTATAGATCACTACAGGGGGCGTGAGCGGTACTTC.

This clonotype was observed many times. The V and J genes are TRBV28 and TRBJ2-2; D is undetermined. The CDR3 covers 14 residues. Trimming shortened V by 5 bases and J by 5 bases, and 12 bases separated the two germline ends. Germline V gives CDR1 MDHEN, CDR2 SYDVKM. CDR3 loop: CASSPPTWTGELFF. The CDR3 region has the DNA TGTGCCAGCAGTCCCCCTACGTGGACCGGGGAGCTGTTTTTT.

The sample holds a few counts of this clonotype. The gene calls are TRBV10-3 and TRBJ2-3, with 12 bases matching TRBD2. This CDR3 is 15 amino acids long. The V segment lost 6 bases and the J segment 4 bases; nucleotides outside the gene matches: 5. Looked up from germline, CDR1 is ENHRY and CDR2 is SYGVKD. The CDR3 is CAIRASGRAPDTQYF. For the CDR3, the DNA is TGTGCCATCAGGGCTAGCGGGAGGGCCCCAGATACGCAGTATTTT.

As to this clonotype: The junction and the germline gene differ at one end; a read error may be behind it. The chain uses TRBV28 and TRBJ2-5; 7 bases are shared with TRBD1. Germline CDR1 is MDHEN and CDR2 is SYDVKM. There are 14 residues in the CDR3. Here the CDR3 DNA reads TGTGCCGGCAGACGAACTGACAGGGAAGAGACCCAGTACTTC. Encoded protein: CAGRRTDREETQYF.

Concerning this clonotype itself: A read error is possible here, since a much larger clone lies one base away. The CDR3 nucleotides are TGTGCCAGCAGCTTGCAGGGCCTCGAGGAGCTGTTTTTT. Translation: CASSLQGLEELFF. This chain uses TRBV5-5 with TRBJ2-2; D is perhaps TRBD1 (5 bases). The CDR3 is made up of 13 amino acids. Germline V CDR1 and CDR2: SGHKS, YYEKEE (reference sequence). V lost 1 base and J 10 bases, leaving 11 bases between the germline ends.

The rearrangement uses TRBV4-2 and TRBJ2-1; 7 positions agree with TRBD2. The V and J ends lost 0 bases and 8 bases, in that order; junction bases with no gene match: 4. Looked up from germline, CDR1 is LGHNA and CDR2 is YNFKEQ. This CDR3 has 14 amino acids. CDR3 sequence (DNA): TGTGCCAGCAGCCAAGATGGGAGGGCTCATGAGCAGTTCTTC. Translated: CASSQDGRAHEQFF.